The 9 T cell receptor beta chains presented below share a single source sample, sequenced in a study of Graves' ophthalmopathy and Graves' hyperthyroidism. RNA transcripts provided the template for amplifying TCR beta CDR3 regions. A first-round RT-PCR used HTBI primers, followed by a second-round multiplex PCR. TCRdb redid the calling of the multiplex PCR reads with MiXCR, one entry per CDR3 protein. The sample lists hundreds of thousands of distinct CDR3 sequences; 13% to 15% were seen once. The sequenced material came from blood. These receptors were taken from a young woman with Graves' ophthalmopathy.

J is TRBJ1-2 and V is TRBV6-1, with D maybe TRBD1 (6 bases). Germline CDR1 and CDR2: MNHNS and SASEGT. The CDR3 sequence is 15 residues long. V lost 6 bases to trimming and J lost 5 bases, with 19 bases between them. For the CDR3, the DNA is TGTGCCAGCAGCGGATCGGACAGCATTCATTATGGCTACACCTTC. It translates to CASSGSDSIHYGYTF.

A few counts support this clonotype. DNA of the CDR3: TGTGCCAGCAGGAACGGACAGGGCTTATCAGATACGCAGTATTTT. This codes for CASRNGQGLSDTQYF. This chain joins TRBV2 and TRBJ2-3, with TRBD1 matching 8 bases. The junction had 9 bases not matched to a gene; V was cut back by 6 bases and J by 4 bases. In germline, CDR1 is SNHLY, CDR2 FYNNEI. This CDR3 contains 15 residues.

This chain joins TRBV27 and TRBJ1-2; possibly TRBD1 for D (5 bases). V was cut by 6 bases and J by 3 bases, with 17 bases left in between. The V gene's germline CDR1 is MNHEY and CDR2 SMNVEV (reference sequence). CDR3 length: 15 residues. In DNA, the CDR3 is TGTGCCAGCAGCAGACTACCTCAGGGCGACTATGGCTACACCTTC. The encoded protein is CASSRLPQGDYGYTF.

This clonotype was recorded at least ten times. Germline is not matched at one junction end, which may reflect a read error. This rearrangement joins TRBV6-1 to TRBJ1-1; no reliable D call. Germline CDR1 MNHNS, CDR2 SASEGT. This CDR3 comprises 8 residues. CDR3 DNA sequence: TGTGCCAGCACTGAAGCTTTCTTT. Amino acids: CASTEAFF.

In this sample, this clonotype turned up a few times. The chain combines TRBV12-3 or TRBV12-4 with TRBJ2-2, with 8 bases that match TRBD1. The CDR3 runs to 17 residues. Trimming took 2 bases from V and 3 from J; bases not matched to a gene: 8. CDR3: CASSLSSRGQDTGELFF. The DNA for the CDR3 is TGTGCCAGCAGTTTATCATCCAGGGGGCAGGACACCGGGGAGCTGTTTTTT.

This clonotype was counted many times. Here the CDR3 reads CASSFGGGNTEAFF. Written as DNA, the CDR3 is TGCGCCAGCAGCTTCGGGGGGGGGAACACTGAAGCTTTCTTT. The rearrangement uses TRBV5-1 and TRBJ1-1, with a weak D call TRBD1 (5 bases). Trimming removed 2 bases from V and 1 base from J, with 9 bases in between. Germline CDR1 and CDR2: SGHRS and YFSETQ. CDR3 length equals 14 residues.

This chain links TRBV5-1 with TRBJ2-1; 8 bases are shared with TRBD2. The CDR3 is made up of 16 amino acids. Germline CDR1 and CDR2: SGHRS and YFSETQ. V gave up 5 bases and J gave up 0 bases; unmatched junction bases: 7. In nucleotides, the CDR3 is TGCGCCAGCAGTTCCGCCGGGACTAGCTCCTACAATGAGCAGTTCTTC. Translating it yields CASSSAGTSSYNEQFF.

Concerning this clonotype itself: Given the absence of the conserved phenylalanine or tryptophan at the CDR3 end, a read error is likely. The genes are TRBV30 and TRBJ1-2; a weak D match, TRBD1 (5 bases). The CDR3 contains 13 residues. Germline assignment: CDR1 GTSNPN and CDR2 SVGIG (reference sequence). Trimming took off 0 bases at V and 6 bases at J, with 11 bases between the two ends. CDR3 amino acids: CAWSVRREDGYTV. CDR3 in DNA: TGTGCCTGGAGTGTACGCAGGGAGGATGGCTACACCGTC.

This clonotype was counted at least ten times. The V call is TRBV6-5, the J call TRBJ2-5; D might be TRBD2 (5 bases). V gave up 0 bases and J gave up 1 base, with 9 bases separating them. Germline lookup yields CDR1 MNHEY and CDR2 SVGAGI. CDR3 length: 15 amino acids. The CDR3 DNA sequence: TGTGCCAGCAGTTACTCATCTAGCCCCCAAGAGACCCAGTACTTC. It codes for CASSYSSSPQETQYF.